The 31 T cell receptor beta chains presented below share a single source sample, sequenced in a study of PD-L1 blockade in urothelial cancer. Repertoires were generated with immunoSEQ multiplex PCR, while TCRdb's copy carries only in-frame clones and drops some. The repertoire holds tens of thousands of clones, with approximately 81% as singletons. The time point here: pretreatment peripheral blood. The specimen comprised PBMCs, sampled around atezolizumab (anti-PD-L1) treatment. The receptors originated from a man aged 70-80 years with urothelial cancer.

The J gene is TRBJ2-1, the V gene TRBV19; D is ambiguous. Trimming pared 3 bases from V and 2 bases from J, leaving 14 bases between. CDR1 is LNHDA, CDR2 SQIVND, per germline (reference sequence). CDR3 size: 16 residues. The CDR3 protein is CASSIEESPPYNEQFF. DNA of the CDR3: TGTGCCAGTAGTATCGAAGAGTCTCCGCCCTACAATGAGCAGTTCTTC.

The chain links TRBV7-2 to TRBJ1-1; tentative D call: TRBD1 (6 bases). This CDR3 has 17 residues. CDR1 is SGHTA and CDR2 is FQGNSA in the germline V gene. The ends were cut back, 1 base at V and 7 bases at J, with 22 bases in the middle. The CDR3 reads CASSLGAGGRSGGEAFF. CDR3 DNA sequence: TGTGCCAGCAGCTTAGGGGCGGGGGGGCGGTCCGGAGGTGAAGCTTTCTTT. Combining the CDR3 with reference TRBV7-2 and TRBJ1-1 gives the whole variable domain GAGVSQSPSNKVTEKGKDVELRCDPISGHTALYWYRQSLGQGLEFLIYFQGNSAPDKSGLPSDRFSAERTGGSVSTLTIQRTQQEDSAVYLCASSLGAGGRSGGEAFFGQGTRLTVV.

The chain links TRBV28 to TRBJ2-4; TRBD1 aligns across 8 bases. CDR1 and CDR2 (germline): MDHEN, SYDVKM. The CDR3 has 20 residues. The ends lost 8 bases at V and 6 bases at J; junction bases unmatched: 27. In DNA form, the CDR3 reads TGTGCCAGCGGTGCCTTAGGACAGGGAAAGGGAAAGGGTGGTGGAAACATTCAGTACTTC. Protein: CASGALGQGKGKGGGNIQYF.

The chain combines TRBV14 with TRBJ1-4; no definite D call. In germline, CDR1 is SGHDN, CDR2 FVKESK. The CDR3 contains 17 residues. Trimming stripped 1 base from V and 4 bases from J, with 16 bases between. CDR3 loop: CASSQVKTNVVNEKLFF. DNA of the CDR3: TGTGCCAGCAGCCAAGTCAAGACAAATGTTGTTAATGAAAAACTGTTTTTT.

This clone showed up just a few times. The J gene is TRBJ2-7, the V gene TRBV28, with 10 bases matching TRBD1. V trimming: 3 bases; J trimming: 6 bases; junction bases outside the gene matches: 5. Germline CDR1 MDHEN, CDR2 SYDVKM. The CDR3 is 14 amino acids. The chain's CDR3 is CASSFGTGVLEQYF. The CDR3 nucleotides read TGTGCCAGCAGTTTCGGGACAGGGGTGCTCGAGCAGTACTTC. Looking up the rest from reference TRBV28 and TRBJ2-7 gives the full variable domain: DVKVTQSSRYLVKRTGEKVFLECVQDMDHENMFWYRQDPGLGLRLIYFSYDVKMKEKGDIPEGYSVSREKKERFSLILESASTNQTSMYLCASSFGTGVLEQYFGPGTRLTVT.

The V and J genes are TRBV5-4 and TRBJ1-5, with D tentatively TRBD1 (6 bases). V was shortened by 0 bases and J by 8 bases, with 12 bases between the two germline ends. Germline lookup yields CDR1 SGHNT and CDR2 YYREEE (reference sequence). The CDR3 runs to 14 residues. CDR3 in DNA: TGTGCCAGCAGCTTGGAGCCAAGGGACAAGCCCCAGCATTTT. This codes for CASSLEPRDKPQHF.

This chain uses TRBV7-2 with TRBJ1-3; no clear D. The CDR3 has 14 residues. The V end was cut by 5 bases, the J end by 0 bases, with 8 bases between. CDR1 SGHTA and CDR2 FQGNSA come from the germline V gene. In nucleotides, the CDR3 is TGTGCCAGCAGCCGACGGGACTCTGGAAACACCATATATTTT. Translation gives CASSRRDSGNTIYF.

This clone was observed once. This chain uses TRBV5-5 with TRBJ2-6; 8 bases map to TRBD1. Germline CDR1 SGHKS, CDR2 YYEKEE (reference sequence). The CDR3 is 20 residues long. Losses at the gene ends were 4 bases for V and 0 bases for J; bases not matched to a gene: 15. CDR3 coding DNA: TGTGCCAGCAGCCCAACCCTAGCCGGGACAGGAAGCTCTGGGGCCAACGTCCTGACTTTC. Translated: CASSPTLAGTGSSGANVLTF.

This clone came up once. The V call is TRBV7-3, the J call TRBJ1-1, with a weak D call TRBD1 (5 bases). Germline values: CDR1 SGHTA, CDR2 FQGTGA. V shed 0 bases and J shed 0 bases, with 14 bases lying between them. The CDR3 loop spans 17 amino acids. The CDR3 reads CASSLTATDPMNTEAFF. CDR3 sequence (DNA): TGTGCCAGCAGCTTAACCGCGACAGATCCCATGAACACTGAAGCTTTCTTT.

The rearrangement uses TRBV7-2 and TRBJ1-1; 9 bases are a match to TRBD1. The length of the CDR3 is 15 residues. Trimming at V came to 0 bases and at J to 11 bases, leaving 10 bases not matched to a gene. Germline lookup yields CDR1 SGHTA and CDR2 FQGNSA. The CDR3 DNA follows: TGTGCCAGCAGCTTAGCCCCTGTCGACAGGGGGGCGGCTTTCTTT. Its protein product is CASSLAPVDRGAAFF.

This clone appeared once. This chain connects TRBV15 to TRBJ1-1; weak D call: TRBD1 (6 bases). The V and J ends lost 6 bases and 4 bases respectively, with 15 bases between them. The CDR3 totals 14 residues. CDR1 and CDR2 from the germline V gene are LNHNV and YYDKDF (reference sequence). The CDR3 sequence is CATREGHQATEAFF. In DNA, the CDR3 is TGTGCCACCAGAGAGGGACACCAGGCCACTGAAGCTTTCTTT.

The chain employs TRBV30 and TRBJ1-5, with TRBD1 matching 8 bases. There are 14 residues in the CDR3. Trimming cost V 4 bases and J 5 bases; bases outside gene matches: 7. The germline V gene encodes CDR1 GTSNPN and CDR2 SVGIG (reference sequence). The CDR3 bases are TGTGCCTGGACCTACAGGGGGAGAGATCAGCCCCAGCATTTT. Residues: CAWTYRGRDQPQHF. The whole variable domain, remainder taken from reference TRBV30 and TRBJ1-5, is SQTIHQWPATLVQPVGSPLSLECTVEGTSNPNLYWYRQAAGRGLQLLFYSVGIGQISSEVPQNLSASRPQDRQFILSSKKLLLSDSGFYLCAWTYRGRDQPQHFGDGTRLSIL.

The chain recombines TRBV29-1 with TRBJ1-1, with no clear D. The CDR3 covers 13 residues. Trimming pared 3 bases from V and 3 bases from J, leaving 11 bases between. Looked up from germline, CDR1 is SQVTM and CDR2 is ANQGSEA. This CDR3 is CSVDSERDTEAFF. CDR3 nucleotide sequence: TGCAGCGTTGATTCGGAGAGGGACACTGAAGCTTTCTTT.

This chain uses TRBV6-6 with TRBJ2-1; 10 bases map to TRBD2. This CDR3 is built from 14 residues. With 4 bases clipped from V and 3 bases from J, the junction kept 0 bases outside the gene matches. Germline V gene data show CDR1 as MNHNY and CDR2 as SVGAGI (reference sequence). The CDR3 here is CASSWTSGYNEQFF. CDR3 sequence (DNA): TGTGCCAGCAGTTGGACTAGCGGCTACAATGAGCAGTTCTTC.

This rearrangement joins TRBV12-2 to TRBJ2-5; no check of the table's D call, TRBD1, against the DNA was made. TRBV12-2 is deemed a pseudogene. This CDR3 comprises 18 residues. The CDR3 DNA follows: TGTGCAAGTCGCTTCCACCACGCACCGGGACAGGGTAGAGAGACCCAGTACTTC. This encodes CASRFHHAPGQGRETQYF.

This rearrangement joins TRBV5-1 to TRBJ2-5; 8 bases are a match to TRBD1. This CDR3 is 15 amino acids long. J was trimmed by 1 base and V by 0 bases; bases with no gene match: 2. Germline V gene data show CDR1 as SGHRS and CDR2 as YFSETQ. The CDR3 sequence: CASSLGTGPQETQYF. The CDR3 nucleotides are TGCGCCAGCAGCTTGGGGACAGGGCCCCAAGAGACCCAGTACTTC.

The chain couples TRBV7-8 to TRBJ1-2; the match to TRBD1 covers 9 bases. Germline V gives CDR1 SGHVS, CDR2 FQNEAQ. V dropped 4 bases and J dropped 3; count of bases not matched to a gene: 6. The CDR3 is made up of 15 amino acids. The CDR3 DNA is TGTGCCAGCAGCTCTACAGGGGGCGCGCACTATGGCTACACCTTC. Protein product: CASSSTGGAHYGYTF. Complete variable domain (other parts from reference TRBV7-8 and TRBJ1-2): GAGVSQSPRYKVAKRGQDVALRCDPISGHVSLFWYQQALGQGPEFLTYFQNEAQLDKSGLPSDRFFAERPEGSVSTLKIQRTQQEDSAVYLCASSSTGGAHYGYTFGSGTRLTVV.

This chain joins TRBV7-2 and TRBJ2-3, with 10 bases aligning to TRBD2. The CDR3 sequence is 14 residues long. The V gene's germline CDR1 is SGHTA and CDR2 FQGNSA. V lost 1 base and J lost 5; bases outside the gene matches: 0. CDR3 in DNA: TGTGCCAGCAGCTTAGGACTAGCGGGAGATACGCAGTATTTT. Protein product: CASSLGLAGDTQYF.

V is TRBV29-1 and J is TRBJ1-2, with D perhaps matching TRBD1 (6 bases). This CDR3 is 15 amino acids long. Trimming took off 2 bases at V and 7 bases at J, with 20 bases between the two ends. From germline, CDR1 is SQVTM and CDR2 ANQGSEA. CDR3 nucleotides: TGCAGCGTTGAAAACAATCTGGCAGGGGTCGGTGGCTACACCTTC. It codes for CSVENNLAGVGGYTF.

The rearrangement links TRBV5-5 to TRBJ2-7, with a weak D call TRBD1 (6 bases). This CDR3 has 14 residues. V was cut by 1 base and J by 4 bases, with 12 bases left in between. The germline gives CDR1 SGHKS, CDR2 YYEKEE (reference sequence). The CDR3 reads CASSLRDIVYEQYF. The CDR3 DNA follows: TGTGCCAGCAGCTTGAGGGACATCGTATACGAGCAGTACTTC.

CDR3 region: CASSHAKEGKLFF. The CDR3 DNA follows: TGCGCCAGCAGCCACGCAAAGGAGGGGAAACTGTTTTTT. The V call is TRBV4-1, the J call TRBJ1-4, with D perhaps matching TRBD1 (5 bases). This CDR3 has 13 residues. The V end lost 3 bases, the J end lost 11 bases, and 13 bases lay between the germline ends. Germline CDR1 MGHRA, CDR2 YSYEKL.

V and J are TRBV5-6 and TRBJ2-3, with D maybe TRBD1 (6 bases). Trimming took off 6 bases at V and 6 bases at J, with 14 bases between the two ends. The CDR3 is 13 residues long. CDR1 is SGHDT and CDR2 is YYEEEE in the germline V gene. Here the CDR3 DNA reads TGTGCCAGCACCAGAAGGGGGATTGATACGCAGTATTTT. It translates to CASTRRGIDTQYF.

The chain is built from TRBV5-1 and TRBJ2-5; D unresolved. In germline, CDR1 is SGHRS, CDR2 YFSETQ. Trimming shortened V by 2 bases and J by 5 bases, and 13 bases separated the two germline ends. This CDR3 comprises 14 residues. Written as DNA, the CDR3 is TGCGCCAGCAGCTTAAGGATGGGCGTGGAGACCCAGTACTTC. Translated, it gives CASSLRMGVETQYF.

This chain connects TRBV6-6 to TRBJ1-2; 10 bases are shared with TRBD1. Germline V CDR1 and CDR2: MNHNY, SVGAGI (reference sequence). This CDR3 comprises 14 residues. V shed 6 bases and J 6 bases; nucleotides not matched to a gene: 7. CDR3 residues: CASSRDRGKDGYTF. CDR3 DNA sequence: TGTGCCAGCAGCAGGGACAGGGGTAAGGATGGCTACACCTTC.

This chain joins TRBV29-1 and TRBJ2-3; D is possibly TRBD1 (6 bases). Germline values: CDR1 SQVTM, CDR2 ANQGSEA. V shed 5 bases and J shed 2 bases, with 14 bases lying between them. This CDR3 spans 14 amino acids. CDR3: CSVFVPGATDTQYF. In nucleotides, the CDR3 is TGCAGCGTTTTTGTCCCAGGGGCCACAGATACGCAGTATTTT.

The V and J genes are TRBV5-1 and TRBJ1-6, with TRBD1 matching over 7 bases. Germline-derived CDR1 and CDR2 are SGHRS and YFSETQ. After removal of 5 bases from V and 4 bases from J, the junction contained 12 bases not matched to a gene. CDR3 length: 17 residues. The CDR3: CASREDRALEYNSPLHF. The CDR3 nucleotides read TGCGCCAGCAGAGAAGACAGGGCGCTTGAATATAATTCACCCCTCCACTTT.

CDR3 protein: CASSQGQDYNEQFF. CDR3 in DNA: TGCGCCAGCAGCCAAGGACAGGACTACAATGAGCAGTTCTTC. The J gene is TRBJ2-1, the V gene TRBV4-1, with D possibly TRBD1 on 6 matching bases. Per germline, CDR1 MGHRA and CDR2 YSYEKL. Deletions cut 1 base from V and 3 bases from J, with 7 bases between. This CDR3 is built from 14 residues.

The gene calls are TRBV5-8 and TRBJ2-3, with 11 positions matching TRBD2. The V gene's germline CDR1 is SGHTS and CDR2 YDEGEE. This CDR3 has 18 amino acids. V shed 6 bases, J shed 0 bases, and the junction held 12 bases outside the gene matches. In DNA form, the CDR3 reads TGTGCCAGCATCCCTGGACTAGCGGGCGACTCTAGCACAGATACGCAGTATTTT. Its protein product is CASIPGLAGDSSTDTQYF.

This clone was counted a single time. This chain joins TRBV7-2 and TRBJ2-1; 9 bases are shared with TRBD2. Trimming removed 2 bases from V and 9 bases from J; junction bases left unmatched: 14. The CDR3 is 17 residues long. Germline V gene lookup returns CDR1 SGHTA and CDR2 FQGNSA. This chain's CDR3 is CASSLPSGVPPTTEQFF. The CDR3 DNA reads TGTGCCAGCAGCTTACCTAGCGGGGTACCTCCTACAACTGAGCAGTTCTTC.

This sequence joins TRBV4-3 and TRBJ2-1; 10 nucleotides align to TRBD2. Germline-derived CDR1 and CDR2 are LGHNA and YSLEER. The CDR3 has 18 residues. The J segment lost 6 bases and the V segment lost 1 base, leaving 12 bases of the junction unmatched. The CDR3 reads CASSQGASGSPESNEQFF. In DNA form, the CDR3 reads TGCGCCAGCAGCCAAGGGGCTAGCGGGAGCCCTGAGAGCAATGAGCAGTTCTTC.

V and J are TRBV5-6 and TRBJ2-3; tentative D call: TRBD2 (7 bases). V gave up 3 bases and J gave up 3 bases, with 20 bases separating them. The CDR3 spans 17 residues. The germline V gene encodes CDR1 SGHDT and CDR2 YYEEEE. Here the CDR3 reads CASSSPGVGGRTDTQYF. The CDR3 bases are TGTGCCAGCAGCTCGCCAGGGGTCGGGGGGCGGACAGATACGCAGTATTTT.